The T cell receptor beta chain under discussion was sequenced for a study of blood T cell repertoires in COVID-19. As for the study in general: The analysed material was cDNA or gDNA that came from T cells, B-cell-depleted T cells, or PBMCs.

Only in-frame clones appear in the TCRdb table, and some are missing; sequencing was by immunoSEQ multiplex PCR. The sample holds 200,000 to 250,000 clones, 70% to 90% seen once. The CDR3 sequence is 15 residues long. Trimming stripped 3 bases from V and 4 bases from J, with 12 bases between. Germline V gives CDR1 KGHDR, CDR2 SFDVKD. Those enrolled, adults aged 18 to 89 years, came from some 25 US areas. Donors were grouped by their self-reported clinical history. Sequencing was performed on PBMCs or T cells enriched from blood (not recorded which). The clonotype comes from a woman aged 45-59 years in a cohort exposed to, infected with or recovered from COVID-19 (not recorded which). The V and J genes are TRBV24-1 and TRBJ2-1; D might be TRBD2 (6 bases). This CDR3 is CATSDLLRGYNEQFF. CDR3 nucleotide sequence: TGTGCCACCAGTGATCTTTTACGGGGGTACAATGAGCAGTTCTTC.